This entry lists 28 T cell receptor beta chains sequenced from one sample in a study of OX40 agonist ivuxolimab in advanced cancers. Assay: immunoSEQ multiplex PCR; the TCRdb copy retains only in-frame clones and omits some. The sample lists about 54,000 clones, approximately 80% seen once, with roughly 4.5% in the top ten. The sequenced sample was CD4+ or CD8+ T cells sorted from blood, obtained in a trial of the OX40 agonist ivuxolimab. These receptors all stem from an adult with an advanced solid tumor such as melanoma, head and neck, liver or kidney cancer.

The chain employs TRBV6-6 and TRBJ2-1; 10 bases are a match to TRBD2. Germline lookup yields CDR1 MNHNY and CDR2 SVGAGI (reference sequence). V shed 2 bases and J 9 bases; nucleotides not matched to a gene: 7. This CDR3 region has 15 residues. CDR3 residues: CASSYGLAGAAEQFF. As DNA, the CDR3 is TGTGCCAGCAGTTACGGCCTAGCGGGAGCGGCTGAGCAGTTCTTC.

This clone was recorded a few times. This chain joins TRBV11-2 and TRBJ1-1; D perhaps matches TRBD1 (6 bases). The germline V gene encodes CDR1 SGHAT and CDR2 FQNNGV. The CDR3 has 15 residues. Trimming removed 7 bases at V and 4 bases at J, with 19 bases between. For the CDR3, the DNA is TGTGCCAGCACCCTGGGGGGGACACGCGGCACTGAAGCTTTCTTT. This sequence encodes CASTLGGTRGTEAFF.

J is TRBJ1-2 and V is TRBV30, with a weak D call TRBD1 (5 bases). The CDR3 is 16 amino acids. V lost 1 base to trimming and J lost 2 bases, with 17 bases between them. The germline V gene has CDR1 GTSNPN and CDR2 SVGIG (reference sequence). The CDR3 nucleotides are TGTGCCTGGAGTGGGGGTTGGGGCAGGGACAACTATGGCTACACCTTC. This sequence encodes CAWSGGWGRDNYGYTF.

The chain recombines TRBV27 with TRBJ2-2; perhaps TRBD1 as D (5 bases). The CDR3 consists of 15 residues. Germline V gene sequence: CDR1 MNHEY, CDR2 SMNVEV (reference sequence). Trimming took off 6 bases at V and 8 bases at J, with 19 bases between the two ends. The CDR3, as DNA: TGTGCCAGCAGCCAACGCCCAGGGTCTAGGGGGGAGCTGTTTTTT. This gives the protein CASSQRPGSRGELFF.

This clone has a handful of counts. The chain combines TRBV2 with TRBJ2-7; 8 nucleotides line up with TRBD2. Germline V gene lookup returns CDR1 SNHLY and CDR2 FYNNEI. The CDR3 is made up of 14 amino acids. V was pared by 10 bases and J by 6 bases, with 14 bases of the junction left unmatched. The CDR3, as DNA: TGTGCCATCCAGCGGGGGTCCACCGGGGGCGAGCAGTACTTC. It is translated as CAIQRGSTGGEQYF. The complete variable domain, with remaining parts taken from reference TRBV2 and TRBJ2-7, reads EPEVTQTPSHQVTQMGQEVILRCVPISNHLYFYWYRQILGQKVEFLVSFYNNEISEKSEIFDDQFSVERPDGSNFTLKIRSTKLEDSAMYFCAIQRGSTGGEQYFGPGTRLTVT.

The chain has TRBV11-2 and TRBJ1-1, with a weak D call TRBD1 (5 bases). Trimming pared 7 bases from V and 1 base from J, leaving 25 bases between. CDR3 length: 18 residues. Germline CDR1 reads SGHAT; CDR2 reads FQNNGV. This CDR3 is CASNPWGSPSVGNTEAFF. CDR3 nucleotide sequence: TGTGCCAGCAACCCCTGGGGGTCGCCATCCGTGGGGAACACTGAAGCTTTCTTT.

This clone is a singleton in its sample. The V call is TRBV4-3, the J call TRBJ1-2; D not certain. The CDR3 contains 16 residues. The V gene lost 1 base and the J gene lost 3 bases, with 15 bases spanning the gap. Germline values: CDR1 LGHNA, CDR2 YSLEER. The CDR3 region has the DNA TGCGCCAGCAGCCAAGGTTCTTCCGGTTGGGACTATGGCTACACCTTC. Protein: CASSQGSSGWDYGYTF.

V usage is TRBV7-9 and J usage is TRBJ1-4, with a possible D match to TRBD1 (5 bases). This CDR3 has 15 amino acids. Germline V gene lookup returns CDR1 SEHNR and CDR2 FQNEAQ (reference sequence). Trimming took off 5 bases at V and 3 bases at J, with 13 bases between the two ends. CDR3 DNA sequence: TGTGCCAGCAGCCCTGGGACGGCCGCTAATGAAAAACTGTTTTTT. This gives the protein CASSPGTAANEKLFF.

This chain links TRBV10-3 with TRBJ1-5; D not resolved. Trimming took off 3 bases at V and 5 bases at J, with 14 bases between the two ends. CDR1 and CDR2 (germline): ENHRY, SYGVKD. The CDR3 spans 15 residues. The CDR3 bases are TGTGCCATCAGTGAAATGGTGGGTCGGGATCAGCCCCAGCATTTT. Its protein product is CAISEMVGRDQPQHF.

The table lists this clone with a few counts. CDR3 in DNA: TGTGCCAGCAGCTTACGGGGCTACGAGCAGTACTTC. Its protein is CASSLRGYEQYF. The chain is built from TRBV11-3 and TRBJ2-7; D is possibly TRBD2 (5 bases). V was pared by 2 bases and J by 3 bases, with 5 bases between. This CDR3 comprises 12 residues. Per germline, CDR1 SGHNT and CDR2 YENEEA.

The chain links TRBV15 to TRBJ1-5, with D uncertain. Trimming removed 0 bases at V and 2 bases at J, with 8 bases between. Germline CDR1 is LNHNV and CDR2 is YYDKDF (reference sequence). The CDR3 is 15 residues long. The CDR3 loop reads CATSREPQGNQPQHF. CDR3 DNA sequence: TGTGCCACCAGCAGAGAGCCGCAGGGCAATCAGCCCCAGCATTTT.

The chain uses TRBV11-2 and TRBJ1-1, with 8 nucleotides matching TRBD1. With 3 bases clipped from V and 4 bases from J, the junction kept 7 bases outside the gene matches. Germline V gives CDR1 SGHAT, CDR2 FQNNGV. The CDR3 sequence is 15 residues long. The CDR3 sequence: CASSFDRGVGTEAFF. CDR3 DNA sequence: TGTGCCAGCAGCTTCGACAGGGGCGTCGGCACTGAAGCTTTCTTT.

The CDR3 DNA reads as TGTGCCAGCAGTTTGGGACAGTCTTTAAACATTCAGTACTTC. Translating gives CASSLGQSLNIQYF. The V call is TRBV2, the J call TRBJ2-4, with TRBD1 matching 7 bases. Trimming removed 5 bases from V and 6 bases from J; junction bases left unmatched: 7. This CDR3 is built from 14 residues. Germline-derived CDR1 and CDR2 are SNHLY and FYNNEI. Full variable domain (outside the CDR3, taken from reference TRBV2 and TRBJ2-4): EPEVTQTPSHQVTQMGQEVILRCVPISNHLYFYWYRQILGQKVEFLVSFYNNEISEKSEIFDDQFSVERPDGSNFTLKIRSTKLEDSAMYFCASSLGQSLNIQYFGAGTRLSVL.

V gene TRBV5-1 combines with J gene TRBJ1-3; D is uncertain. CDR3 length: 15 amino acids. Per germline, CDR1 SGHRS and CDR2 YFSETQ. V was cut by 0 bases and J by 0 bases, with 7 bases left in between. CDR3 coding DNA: TGCGCCAGCAGCTTGGGGAAGGGCTCTGGAAACACCATATATTTT. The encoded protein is CASSLGKGSGNTIYF.

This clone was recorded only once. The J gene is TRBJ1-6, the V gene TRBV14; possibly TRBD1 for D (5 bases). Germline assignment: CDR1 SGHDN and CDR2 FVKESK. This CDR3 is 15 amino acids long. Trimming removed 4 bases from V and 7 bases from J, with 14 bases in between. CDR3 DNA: TGTGCCAGCAGCCGGGGTGCAGGGAAAAATTCACCCCTCCACTTT. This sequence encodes CASSRGAGKNSPLHF.

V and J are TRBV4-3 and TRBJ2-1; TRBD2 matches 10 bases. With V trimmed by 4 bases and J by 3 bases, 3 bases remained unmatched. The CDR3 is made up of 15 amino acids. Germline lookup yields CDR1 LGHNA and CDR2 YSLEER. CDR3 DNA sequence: TGCGCCAGCAGCCCTAGCGGGGGACTCTACAATGAGCAGTTCTTC. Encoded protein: CASSPSGGLYNEQFF.

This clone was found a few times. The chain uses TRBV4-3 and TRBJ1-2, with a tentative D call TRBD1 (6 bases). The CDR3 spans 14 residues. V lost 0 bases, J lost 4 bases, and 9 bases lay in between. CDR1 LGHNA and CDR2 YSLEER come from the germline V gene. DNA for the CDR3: TGCGCCAGCAGCCAAGATTCAGGGGTCTATGGCTACACCTTC. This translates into CASSQDSGVYGYTF.

For the CDR3, the DNA is TGTGCCAGTAGTACAGGGAGGGGAGCCCACAATGAGCAGTTCTTC. This codes for CASSTGRGAHNEQFF. The chain recombines TRBV19 with TRBJ2-1; 7 bases map to TRBD2. V was clipped by 4 bases and J by 5 bases; unmatched bases: 8. Germline values: CDR1 LNHDA, CDR2 SQIVND (reference sequence). This CDR3 has 15 residues.

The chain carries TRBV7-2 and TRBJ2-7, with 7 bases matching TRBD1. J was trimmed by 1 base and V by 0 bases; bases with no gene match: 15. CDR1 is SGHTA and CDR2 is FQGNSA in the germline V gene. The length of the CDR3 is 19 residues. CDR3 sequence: CASSLALKRGRGLSYEQYF. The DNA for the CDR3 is TGTGCCAGCAGCTTAGCGCTAAAGAGGGGGCGCGGTCTTTCCTACGAGCAGTACTTC.

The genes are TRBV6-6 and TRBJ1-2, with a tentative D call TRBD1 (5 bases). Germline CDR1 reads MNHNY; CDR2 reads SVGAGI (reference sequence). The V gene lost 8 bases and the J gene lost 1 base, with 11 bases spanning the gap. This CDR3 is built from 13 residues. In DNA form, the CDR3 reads TGTGCCAGCGGGGTCGGGGGTAACTATGGCTACACCTTC. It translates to CASGVGGNYGYTF.

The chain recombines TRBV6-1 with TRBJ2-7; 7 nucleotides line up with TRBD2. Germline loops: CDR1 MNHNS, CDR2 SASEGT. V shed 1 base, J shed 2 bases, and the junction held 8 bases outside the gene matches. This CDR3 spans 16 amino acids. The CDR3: CASSEVGGSGPYEQYF. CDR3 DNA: TGTGCCAGCAGTGAAGTCGGCGGGAGCGGCCCCTACGAGCAGTACTTC.

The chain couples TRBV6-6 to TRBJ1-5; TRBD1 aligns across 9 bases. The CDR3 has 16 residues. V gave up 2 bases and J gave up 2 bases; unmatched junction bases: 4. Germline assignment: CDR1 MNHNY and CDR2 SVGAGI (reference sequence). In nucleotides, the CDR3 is TGTGCCAGCAGTTACGGACAGGGGTACGGCAATCAGCCCCAGCATTTT. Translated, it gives CASSYGQGYGNQPQHF.

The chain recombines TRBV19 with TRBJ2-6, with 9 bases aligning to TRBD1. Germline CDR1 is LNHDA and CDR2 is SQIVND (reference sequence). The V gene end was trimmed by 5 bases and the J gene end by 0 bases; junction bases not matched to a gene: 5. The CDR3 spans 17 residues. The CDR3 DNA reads TGTGCCAGTAGTGGACAGGGGCTGCACTCTGGGGCCAACGTCCTGACTTTC. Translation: CASSGQGLHSGANVLTF.

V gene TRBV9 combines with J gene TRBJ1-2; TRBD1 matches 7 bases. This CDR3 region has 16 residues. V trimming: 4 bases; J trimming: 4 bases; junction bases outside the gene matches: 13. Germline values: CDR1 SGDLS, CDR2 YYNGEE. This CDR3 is CASSPHDRASFYGYTF. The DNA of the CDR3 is TGTGCCAGCAGCCCCCATGACAGGGCCTCGTTCTATGGCTACACCTTC.

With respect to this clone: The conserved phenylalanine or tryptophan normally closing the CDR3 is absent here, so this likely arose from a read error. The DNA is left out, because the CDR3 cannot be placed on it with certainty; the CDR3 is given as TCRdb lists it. CDR3 sequence reads: CASSLVGDRKFI. The J gene is TRBJ1-1, the V gene TRBV7-9; TRBD1 is the table's D call and was not checked against the DNA. From its first to its last residue, the CDR3 has 12 amino acids. Germline CDR1 and CDR2: SEHNR and FQNEAQ (reference sequence).

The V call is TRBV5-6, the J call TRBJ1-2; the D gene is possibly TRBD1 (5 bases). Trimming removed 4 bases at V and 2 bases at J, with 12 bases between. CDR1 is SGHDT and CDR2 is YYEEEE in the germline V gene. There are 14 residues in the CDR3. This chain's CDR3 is CASSLRGVNYGYTF. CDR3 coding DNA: TGTGCCAGCAGCCTAAGGGGTGTGAACTATGGCTACACCTTC.

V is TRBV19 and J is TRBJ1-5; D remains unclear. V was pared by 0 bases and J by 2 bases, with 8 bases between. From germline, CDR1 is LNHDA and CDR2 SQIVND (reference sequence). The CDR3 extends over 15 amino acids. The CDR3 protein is CASSIDLWGNQPQHF. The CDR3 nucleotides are TGTGCCAGTAGTATAGATCTGTGGGGCAATCAGCCCCAGCATTTT.

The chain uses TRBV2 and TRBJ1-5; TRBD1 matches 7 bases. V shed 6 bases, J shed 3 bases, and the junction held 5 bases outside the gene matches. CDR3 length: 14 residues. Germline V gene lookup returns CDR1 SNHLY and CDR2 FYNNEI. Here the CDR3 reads CASRDRVFNQPQHF. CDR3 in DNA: TGTGCCAGCAGAGACAGGGTGTTCAATCAGCCCCAGCATTTT. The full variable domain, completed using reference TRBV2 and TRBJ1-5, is EPEVTQTPSHQVTQMGQEVILRCVPISNHLYFYWYRQILGQKVEFLVSFYNNEISEKSEIFDDQFSVERPDGSNFTLKIRSTKLEDSAMYFCASRDRVFNQPQHFGDGTRLSIL.